This is a list of T cell receptor beta chains from one sample in a study of blood T cell repertoires in COVID-19. Here immunoSEQ multiplex PCR was the method, and the copy in TCRdb shows in-frame clones only, minus some. There are around 220,000 clones in the sample; around 90% occur only once, and roughly 16% lies in the top ten. Sequencing was carried out using PBMCs or T cells enriched from blood (not recorded which). The receptors were gathered from a man aged 25-40 years who had been exposed to COVID-19. The CDR3 runs from the conserved cysteine through the conserved F or W. Clone size is not always given. Where it is, it says once, few, many or a class for expanded clones.

cdr3_aa: CASARRGTDTQYF
clone_size: NA
v_call: TRBV6-5

cdr3_aa: CARLGSPLHF
clone_size: NA
v_call: TRBV6-5

cdr3_aa: CSEGTEWGYTF
clone_size: NA
v_call: TRBV29-1

cdr3_aa: CATSPESRVSGYTF
clone_size: NA
v_call: TRBV15

cdr3_aa: CASSLETRGAEAFF
clone_size: NA
v_call: TRBV5-1

cdr3_aa: CASSQERGFLAFF
clone_size: NA
v_call: TRBV4-1

cdr3_aa: CASSLLGAGGKEKLFF
clone_size: once
v_call: TRBV4-1

cdr3_aa: CASSLRGGNYNEQFF
clone_size: NA
v_call: TRBV6-2/TRBV6-3

cdr3_aa: CASSSPQKQVNNEQFF
clone_size: NA
v_call: TRBV5-1

cdr3_aa: CASWKSRGRSERDTEAFF
clone_size: once
v_call: TRBV27

cdr3_aa: CASSQEEGRDRQYF
clone_size: NA
v_call: TRBV4-1

cdr3_aa: CASSVDSLYGYTF
clone_size: NA
v_call: TRBV2

cdr3_aa: CASSRTRGVLYEQYF
clone_size: NA
v_call: TRBV4-3

cdr3_aa: CASSQEGVGGEQFF
clone_size: NA
v_call: TRBV4-3

cdr3_aa: CASSPRDSLFDGYTF
clone_size: NA
v_call: TRBV3-1/TRBV3-2

cdr3_aa: CASSQTRMNTEAFF
clone_size: NA
v_call: TRBV3-1/TRBV3-2

cdr3_aa: CASRNLAPTDTQYF
clone_size: NA
v_call: TRBV6-5

cdr3_aa: CASSLGDRPLKQYF
clone_size: NA
v_call: TRBV27

cdr3_aa: CASSVVPGVGQPQHF
clone_size: NA
v_call: TRBV9

cdr3_aa: CGLTGTEAFF
clone_size: once
v_call: TRBV30

cdr3_aa: CASRFGPGLAGGSSGANVLTF
clone_size: NA
v_call: TRBV9

cdr3_aa: CASRAGNEKLFF
clone_size: NA
v_call: TRBV28

cdr3_aa: CASTRPYSFSGANVLTF
clone_size: once
v_call: TRBV19

cdr3_aa: CASTTRGTGANVLTF
clone_size: NA
v_call: TRBV5-4

cdr3_aa: CASSPGGEWEKLFF
clone_size: NA
v_call: TRBV9

cdr3_aa: CASSLEGADGYTF
clone_size: NA
v_call: TRBV7-8

cdr3_aa: CASSDRDRGLDYGYTF
clone_size: NA
v_call: TRBV9

cdr3_aa: CASSLARGGNEQFF
clone_size: once
v_call: TRBV5-4

cdr3_aa: CASSQRRVWETQYF
clone_size: NA
v_call: TRBV3-1/TRBV3-2

cdr3_aa: CSASQGAGNQPQHF
clone_size: NA
v_call: TRBV20-1

cdr3_aa: CASSRTGNQPQHF
clone_size: NA
v_call: TRBV27

cdr3_aa: CASRDSEAFF
clone_size: NA
v_call: TRBV21-1

cdr3_aa: CASSLVPGATNEKLFF
clone_size: NA
v_call: TRBV7-2

cdr3_aa: CAWHSGDNYGYTF
clone_size: once
v_call: TRBV30

cdr3_aa: CASSSWSSGRRGTQYF
clone_size: NA
v_call: TRBV7-9

cdr3_aa: CASSQDNRASQGVSYEQYF
clone_size: NA
v_call: TRBV4-2

cdr3_aa: CASSFLVQETQYF
clone_size: NA
v_call: TRBV5-1

cdr3_aa: CATSRAGEGGTEAFF
clone_size: once
v_call: TRBV15

cdr3_aa: CATKQNSGGPGEQYF
clone_size: NA
v_call: TRBV2

cdr3_aa: CSERQSEDTQYF
clone_size: NA
v_call: TRBV29-1

cdr3_aa: CASSSGVGPGTQYF
clone_size: NA
v_call: TRBV6-2/TRBV6-3

cdr3_aa: CASSPPQWSRLPTQYF
clone_size: few
v_call: TRBV3-1/TRBV3-2